This T cell receptor beta chain appears in the sequencing data of a study of OX40 agonist ivuxolimab in advanced cancers. In the study overall: At 0.01 to 10 mg/kg, ivuxolimab was administered intravenously to patients every 2 weeks. Broader study findings: Normalized T-cell clonal expansion was also low in a subset of nonresponders.

The CDR3 totals 12 residues. Germline CDR1 and CDR2: LNHDA and SQIVND (reference sequence). Trimming took off 3 bases at V and 2 bases at J, with 4 bases between the two ends. This clone was counted only a few times. Its target is unknown. Some clones are missing from TCRdb's copy, which holds only in-frame ones; the method was immunoSEQ multiplex PCR. This sample has about 63,000 clones, with roughly 80% found just once. The V and J genes are TRBV19 and TRBJ1-1; D unclear. The input for sequencing was CD4+ or CD8+ T cells sorted from blood, taken in a trial of the OX40 agonist ivuxolimab. This TCR came from an adult with an advanced solid tumor such as melanoma, head and neck, liver or kidney cancer. CDR3 nucleotide sequence: TGTGCCAGTAGTATGATAAACACTGAAGCTTTCTTT. Translated, it gives CASSMINTEAFF.